These T cell receptor beta chains were read from a single sample in a study of a mutant IDH1 vaccine in newly diagnosed glioma. The protocol was immunoSEQ multiplex PCR, while the TCRdb copy is restricted to in-frame clones and leaves out a portion. The data show about 33,000 clones, around 87% seen once. These TCRs' antigens remain unknown. The material was PBMCs, obtained from a glioma patient whose treatment included an IDH1 peptide vaccine. The receptors stem from a man aged 35-49 years with glioma. Each CDR3 is given with its conserved first and last residue. The D gene is left open where the match is weak. Clone sizes are given selectively: once, few, many, or a class where the clone is expanded.

v_call: TRBV4-2
d_call: .
j_call: TRBJ2-1
clone_size: .
cdr3_nt: TGTGCCAGCAGCCAAGAGGGGGTCCGTCAGGATGTGGGGCAGTTCTTC
cdr3_aa: CASSQEGVRQDVGQFF

v_call: TRBV19
d_call: .
j_call: TRBJ1-2
clone_size: .
cdr3_nt: TGTGCCAGTAGCCGACGCACAAGCACTTATGGCTACACCTTC
cdr3_aa: CASSRRTSTYGYTF

v_call: TRBV6-4
d_call: .
j_call: TRBJ1-1
clone_size: once
cdr3_nt: TGTGCCAGCAGTGACGGGGGTAAGAACACTGAAGCTTTCTTT
cdr3_aa: CASSDGGKNTEAFF

v_call: TRBV11-2
d_call: .
j_call: TRBJ2-5
clone_size: .
cdr3_nt: TGTGCCAGCAGCCTACAGGATCTTCAAGAGACCCAGTACTTC
cdr3_aa: CASSLQDLQETQYF

v_call: TRBV28
d_call: .
j_call: TRBJ2-1
clone_size: .
cdr3_nt: TGTGCCAGCACCCGGGCGGCAGGGAGGCATGAGCAGTTCTTC
cdr3_aa: CASTRAAGRHEQFF

v_call: TRBV5-1
d_call: TRBD2
j_call: TRBJ2-5
clone_size: few
cdr3_nt: TGCGCCAGCAGGGGACTAGCGGCACCGGGGGAGACCCAGTACTTC
cdr3_aa: CASRGLAAPGETQYF

v_call: TRBV5-1
d_call: .
j_call: TRBJ2-3
clone_size: .
cdr3_nt: TGCGCCAGCAGCTTGGGGCCTTTCGAGGATACGCAGTATTTT
cdr3_aa: CASSLGPFEDTQYF

v_call: TRBV5-6
d_call: .
j_call: TRBJ2-5
clone_size: .
cdr3_nt: TGTGCCAGCAGCTTGGCCGAAGAGACCCAGTACTTC
cdr3_aa: CASSLAEETQYF

v_call: TRBV27
d_call: TRBD2
j_call: TRBJ2-1
clone_size: .
cdr3_nt: TGTGCCAGCAGTTGGAGCGGGGAGGCCTACAATGAGCAGTTCTTC
cdr3_aa: CASSWSGEAYNEQFF

v_call: TRBV7-2
d_call: .
j_call: TRBJ1-3
clone_size: .
cdr3_nt: TGTGCCAGCAGCTTACTCGGGCTGAGTGGAAACACCATATATTTT
cdr3_aa: CASSLLGLSGNTIYF

v_call: TRBV29-1
d_call: TRBD2
j_call: TRBJ2-3
clone_size: once
cdr3_nt: TGCAGCGTTGATGGGATCGCTGGACTAGCGGAAGGAACTAGCACAGATACGCAGTATTTT
cdr3_aa: CSVDGIAGLAEGTSTDTQYF

v_call: TRBV12-2
d_call: .
j_call: TRBJ1-6
clone_size: .
cdr3_nt: TGTGCAAGTCGCTTAGCGCTAGGGCGGACAGTCAAGCTCTATAATTCACCCCTCCACTTT
cdr3_aa: CASRLALGRTVKLYNSPLHF

v_call: TRBV27
d_call: .
j_call: TRBJ2-3
clone_size: .
cdr3_nt: TGTGCCAGCAGTTTAGCGGGCACAGATACGCAGTATTTT
cdr3_aa: CASSLAGTDTQYF

v_call: TRBV28
d_call: TRBD1
j_call: TRBJ1-4
clone_size: .
cdr3_nt: TGTGCCAGCAGATTTCACAGGGGGGCAGAGAAACTGTTTTTT
cdr3_aa: CASRFHRGAEKLFF

v_call: TRBV19
d_call: .
j_call: TRBJ2-2
clone_size: .
cdr3_nt: TGTGCCAGTAGTACTGGACAGAACACCGGGGAGCTGTTTTTT
cdr3_aa: CASSTGQNTGELFF

v_call: TRBV5-1
d_call: .
j_call: TRBJ1-3
clone_size: .
cdr3_nt: TGCGCCAGCAGCTTGGGGGATCTGGGCGCGGGAAACACCATATATTTT
cdr3_aa: CASSLGDLGAGNTIYF

v_call: TRBV10-2
d_call: TRBD2
j_call: TRBJ2-2
clone_size: few
cdr3_nt: TGCGCCAGCATGGGCGGGGGGAACTCAATCGGGGAGCTGTTTTTT
cdr3_aa: CASMGGGNSIGELFF

v_call: TRBV2
d_call: TRBD2
j_call: TRBJ2-3
clone_size: .
cdr3_nt: TGTGCCAGCAGTGAAGGGACTAGGGGAGATACGCAGTATTTT
cdr3_aa: CASSEGTRGDTQYF

v_call: TRBV20-1
d_call: .
j_call: TRBJ2-7
clone_size: once
cdr3_nt: TGCAGTGCTTTTATCCAGTACGAGCAGTACTTC
cdr3_aa: CSAFIQYEQYF

v_call: TRBV30
d_call: .
j_call: TRBJ1-6
clone_size: .
cdr3_nt: TGTGCATGCCCGGGCCTCCTTAATTCACCCCTCCACTTT
cdr3_aa: CACPGLLNSPLHF

v_call: TRBV25-1
d_call: .
j_call: TRBJ2-5
clone_size: .
cdr3_nt: TGTGCCAGCAGTGAATCCCCACCTCGGACCCAGTACTTC
cdr3_aa: CASSESPPRTQYF

v_call: TRBV7-8
d_call: TRBD2
j_call: TRBJ2-7
clone_size: .
cdr3_nt: TGTGCCAGCAGCTTCCGGGAGGTACCCTACGAGCAGTACTTC
cdr3_aa: CASSFREVPYEQYF